A selection of T cell receptor beta chains follows, all from one sample in a study of T cell repertoires in cytomegalovirus infection. TCRdb re-derived calls from the reads in MiXCR, one entry per CDR3 protein. The repertoire holds almost 300,000 distinct CDR3 sequences, with around 9.1% as singletons. The sequencing input was PBMCs. These receptors were collected from a human donor in good health (CMV status not recorded). Some clones in this sample may be carry-over from other donors' samples. Both conserved end residues are part of each CDR3. The D gene is left open where the match is weak. Clone size is not always given. Where it is, it says once, few, many or a class for expanded clones.

j_call clone_size v_call d_call cdr3_aa cdr3_nt
TRBJ2-3 many TRBV20-1 NA CSAGGGGPADTQYF TGCAGTGCAGGGGGGGGGGGTCCCGCAGATACGCAGTATTTT
TRBJ2-1 few TRBV7-3 TRBD2 CASSLKLAGGRSSYNEQFF TGTGCCAGCAGCTTAAAGCTAGCGGGGGGGAGGAGCTCCTACAATGAGCAGTTCTTC
TRBJ1-1 many TRBV6-2/TRBV6-3 NA CASSYATGKNTEAFF TGTGCCAGCAGTTACGCCACAGGGAAGAACACTGAAGCTTTCTTT
TRBJ1-6 many TRBV20-1 NA CSARDTEEGLTSPLHF TGCAGTGCTAGAGATACGGAAGAGGGTCTAACGTCACCCCTCCACTTT
TRBJ1-1 few TRBV5-1 TRBD1 CASSSGDRTMNTEAFF TGCGCCAGCAGCTCCGGGGACAGGACTATGAACACTGAAGCTTTCTTT
TRBJ2-7 many TRBV2 TRBD1 CASIEQGLEQYF TGTGCCAGCATAGAACAGGGGCTCGAGCAGTACTTC
TRBJ2-5 NA TRBV2 TRBD1 CASSPDRGDHAAGQGTQYF TGTGCCAGCAGTCCCGACAGGGGAGACCACGCCGCAGGGCAAGGGACCCAGTACTTC
TRBJ2-4 many TRBV20-1 TRBD2 CSARPSGGSLVGKNIQYF TGCAGTGCTAGACCTAGCGGGGGGTCACTCGTTGGCAAAAACATTCAGTACTTC
TRBJ2-7 many TRBV7-2 TRBD2 CASSSQAGGGEQYF TGTGCCAGCAGCTCCCAAGCGGGGGGGGGTGAGCAGTACTTC
TRBJ1-1 many TRBV28 TRBD1 CASSPIDRAPEAFF TGTGCCAGCAGTCCGATAGACAGGGCCCCTGAAGCTTTCTTT
TRBJ2-1 many TRBV7-2 TRBD2 CASSSGLAGGVVQFF TGTGCCAGCAGCTCCGGACTAGCGGGGGGAGTCGTGCAGTTCTTC
TRBJ1-2 few TRBV29-1 TRBD1 CSVEVRPARGLGYTF TGCAGCGTTGAAGTCCGCCCCGCCAGGGGGCTCGGCTACACCTTC
TRBJ1-6 few TRBV28 TRBD1 CASSPGQGKYSPLHF TGTGCCAGCAGTCCGGGACAGGGAAAATATTCACCCCTCCACTTT
TRBJ2-1 many TRBV20-1 TRBD2 CSAPQGSGGPGEQFF TGCAGTGCCCCCCAGGGGAGCGGGGGGCCGGGTGAGCAGTTCTTC
TRBJ1-6 many TRBV18 NA CASSPADNSPLHF TGTGCCAGCTCACCAGCAGATAATTCACCCCTCCACTTT
TRBJ1-5 many TRBV28 TRBD1 CASGGTGGAPQHF TGTGCCAGCGGGGGGACAGGGGGCGCACCCCAGCATTTT
TRBJ1-1 many TRBV3-1 NA CASSLLKDTEAFF TGTGCCAGCAGCCTACTTAAGGACACTGAAGCTTTCTTT